This T cell receptor (beta chain) is drawn from a study of T-cell reconstitution after alpha-beta-depleted transplantation in children. The table lists this clonotype with many counts. Unique molecular identifiers were built into the TCRbeta library. TCRdb re-analysed the PCR reads in MiXCR, keeping a single row per CDR3 protein. This sample has approximately 250,000 distinct CDR3 sequences, with about 26% found just once. Sequenced material: PBMCs, taken before TCRalphabeta/CD19-depleted stem cell transplant. This TCR came from a girl between 2 and 10 years old with Fanconi anemia, due to receive a stem cell transplant.

The CDR3, as DNA: TGTGCCATCAGTGAGGAATGGTCCTACGAGCAGTACTTC. The encoded protein is CAISEEWSYEQYF. V gene TRBV10-3 combines with J gene TRBJ2-7; D not resolved. V was shortened by 2 bases and J by 1 base, with 6 bases between the two germline ends. This CDR3 has 13 amino acids. Germline lookup yields CDR1 ENHRY and CDR2 SYGVKD.